These 22 T cell receptor beta chains were all obtained from the same sample, sequenced in a study of T cell repertoires in cytomegalovirus infection. One entry per CDR3 protein results from TCRdb running MiXCR on the reads. Of 650,000 to 900,000 distinct CDR3 sequences listed, about 31% are singletons. What these receptors recognize is not known. The sample in question was cultured CD8+ T cells from PBMCs, obtained from culture after CMV antigen stimulation. The receptors derive from a human donor in good health (CMV status not recorded). Some clones in this sample may be carry-over from other donors' samples.

This chain joins TRBV4-1 and TRBJ1-5; D not resolved. CDR3 size: 13 residues. V lost 0 bases to trimming and J lost 7 bases, with 7 bases between them. Germline V gene lookup returns CDR1 MGHRA and CDR2 YSYEKL. The CDR3 coding sequence is TGCGCCAGCAGCCAAGAGATTCGACAGCCCCAGCATTTT. This translates into CASSQEIRQPQHF.

This clonotype appeared many times. The V and J genes are TRBV7-6 and TRBJ2-1; TRBD1 aligns across 9 bases. The junction had 6 bases not matched to a gene; V was cut back by 5 bases and J by 4 bases. CDR1 is SGHVS, CDR2 FNYEAQ, per germline. The CDR3 has 15 amino acids. The CDR3 loop is CASSPPGQGYNEQFF. The CDR3 coding sequence is TGTGCCAGCAGCCCCCCGGGACAGGGTTACAATGAGCAGTTCTTC.

The table lists this clonotype with a few counts. The chain uses TRBV9 and TRBJ1-2; D uncertain. Trimming left V 6 bases short and J 3 bases short, with 9 bases between. This CDR3 region has 12 residues. Germline CDR1 is SGDLS and CDR2 is YYNGEE. This CDR3 reads CASKTRYYGYTF. The CDR3 DNA sequence: TGTGCCAGCAAAACTCGGTACTATGGCTACACCTTC.

The gene calls are TRBV27 and TRBJ2-5; D gene ambiguous. V was cut by 8 bases and J by 5 bases, with 9 bases left in between. The CDR3 runs to 11 residues. From germline, CDR1 is MNHEY and CDR2 SMNVEV (reference sequence). The CDR3 sequence is CASVNGETQYF. The CDR3, as DNA: TGTGCCAGCGTCAACGGGGAGACCCAGTACTTC.

There are many counts of this clonotype. The V call is TRBV11-3, the J call TRBJ2-7; no firm D call. V was cut by 5 bases and J by 8 bases, with 16 bases left in between. The CDR3 runs to 13 residues. Germline V gene data show CDR1 as SGHNT and CDR2 as YENEEA. The CDR3 protein is CASSVTTRTKQYF. The CDR3 DNA follows: TGTGCCAGCAGCGTAACTACGAGAACGAAGCAGTACTTC.

The rearrangement uses TRBV14 and TRBJ1-3; no clear D gene. This CDR3 comprises 15 residues. CDR1 and CDR2 from the germline V gene are SGHDN and FVKESK. V was cut by 5 bases and J by 0 bases, with 11 bases left in between. The chain's CDR3 is CASSLDADSGNTIYF. CDR3 nucleotides: TGTGCCAGCAGCTTGGATGCCGACTCTGGAAACACCATATATTTT.

The chain employs TRBV7-6 and TRBJ1-5; D possibly corresponds to TRBD1 (6 bases). The CDR3 consists of 15 residues. Germline CDR1 is SGHVS and CDR2 is FNYEAQ. Trimming removed 2 bases from V and 9 bases from J, with 17 bases in between. CDR3 amino acids: CASSLLWDKEGPQHF. The CDR3 bases are TGTGCCAGCAGCTTACTCTGGGACAAAGAAGGGCCCCAGCATTTT.

The V call is TRBV20-1, the J call TRBJ2-3, with 12 bases identical to TRBD1. The CDR3 has 19 residues. Per the germline V gene, CDR1 is DFQATT and CDR2 is SNEGSKA (reference sequence). Unmatched junction bases numbered 16, after V lost 2 bases and J lost 4 bases. The CDR3 loop is CSARNDYSRDRGHPDTQYF. In nucleotides, the CDR3 is TGCAGTGCTAGAAATGACTACTCCCGGGACAGGGGGCACCCAGATACGCAGTATTTT.

This rearrangement joins TRBV7-8 to TRBJ1-1; TRBD1 might be the D (6 bases). The CDR3 is 14 residues long. Trimming left V 3 bases short and J 11 bases short, with 19 bases between. From germline, CDR1 is SGHVS and CDR2 FQNEAQ. The CDR3 region has the DNA TGTGCCAGCAGCTTCCCCAGGGGCCGTCTTGGGGCTTTCTTT. This encodes CASSFPRGRLGAFF.

At least ten counts were recorded for this clonotype. This chain joins TRBV2 and TRBJ2-7; D is unresolved. The CDR3 covers 13 residues. Trimming removed 10 bases from V and 4 bases from J, with 17 bases in between. Germline CDR1 is SNHLY and CDR2 is FYNNEI. The CDR3 bases are TGTGCCACCTCAGGTGGCGAAAGGTACGAGCAGTACTTC. This gives the protein CATSGGERYEQYF.

This rearrangement joins TRBV7-8 to TRBJ1-1; D gene ambiguous. Germline CDR1 and CDR2: SGHVS and FQNEAQ. The CDR3 contains 16 residues. V gave up 5 bases and J gave up 4 bases, with 20 bases separating them. The chain's CDR3 is CASSTPRRRGFTEAFF. CDR3 DNA: TGTGCCAGCAGCACCCCACGGCGAAGAGGATTCACTGAAGCTTTCTTT.

V is TRBV27 and J is TRBJ1-4; D is perhaps TRBD1 (5 bases). Trimming stripped 0 bases from V and 8 bases from J, with 16 bases between. CDR3 size: 16 residues. Germline assignment: CDR1 MNHEY and CDR2 SMNVEV (reference sequence). The CDR3 DNA is TGTGCCAGCAGTTTATCGACGGGACGGCCCAGCGAAAAACTGTTTTTT. It translates to CASSLSTGRPSEKLFF.

The chain recombines TRBV15 with TRBJ2-2; D is perhaps TRBD1 or TRBD2 (7 bases each). The V end was cut by 5 bases, the J end by 6 bases, with 16 bases between. This CDR3 contains 15 residues. Germline assignment: CDR1 LNHNV and CDR2 YYDKDF (reference sequence). The CDR3 sequence is CATSGGGGGPGELFF. Here the CDR3 DNA reads TGTGCCACCAGCGGCGGGGGAGGGGGCCCCGGGGAGCTGTTTTTT.

This clonotype was counted a few times. CDR3 bases: TGTGCCAGTAGTATGCCAGGGCTGAACTATGGCTACACCTTC. Protein product: CASSMPGLNYGYTF. The chain links TRBV19 to TRBJ1-2, with D perhaps TRBD1 (5 bases). Trimming removed 3 bases at V and 2 bases at J, with 10 bases between. Germline V gene data show CDR1 as LNHDA and CDR2 as SQIVND (reference sequence). The CDR3 runs 14 residues.

V is TRBV10-2 and J is TRBJ1-6, with 7 bases fitting TRBD1. V was clipped by 0 bases and J by 3 bases; unmatched bases: 5. The CDR3 extends over 17 amino acids. CDR1 WSHSY and CDR2 SAAADI come from the germline V gene. The CDR3 loop is CASSESGTALYNSPLHF. The CDR3 nucleotides are TGCGCCAGCAGTGAGTCCGGGACAGCACTCTATAATTCACCCCTCCACTTT.

About this clonotype: A clone one base away is much larger, so this may be a read error. The chain is built from TRBV27 and TRBJ2-6; perhaps TRBD1 as D (6 bases). The germline V gene has CDR1 MNHEY and CDR2 SMNVEV (reference sequence). The CDR3 runs 16 residues. CDR3 in amino acids: CASSKQGPSGTNVLTF. CDR3 sequence (DNA): TGTGCCAGTTCGAAACAGGGCCCCTCTGGGACCAACGTCCTGACTTTC. Filled out from reference TRBV27 and TRBJ2-6, the complete variable domain reads EAQVTQNPRYLITVTGKKLTVTCSQNMNHEYMSWYRQDPGLGLRQIYYSMNVEVTDKGDVPEGYKVSRKEKRNFPLILESPSPNQTSLYFCASSKQGPSGTNVLTFGAGSRLTVL.

There are many counts of this clonotype. The V call is TRBV7-2, the J call TRBJ1-2; TRBD1 agrees at 10 bases. J gave up 4 bases and V 0 bases, and 8 bases lay outside the gene matches. Germline loops: CDR1 SGHTA, CDR2 FQGNSA. The CDR3 covers 17 residues. The CDR3 DNA is TGTGCCAGCAGCTTAGCCTTTGACAGGGGGCCTTCCTATGGCTACACCTTC. This codes for CASSLAFDRGPSYGYTF.

The chain is built from TRBV12-3 or TRBV12-4 and TRBJ2-2; TRBD1 matches 7 bases. CDR3 size: 14 residues. V was pared by 5 bases and J by 7 bases, with 7 bases of the junction left unmatched. The CDR3 spells CASSAPGTDGELFF. The CDR3 bases are TGTGCCAGCAGTGCCCCAGGGACAGACGGGGAGCTGTTTTTT.

This clonotype was recorded a few times. The chain combines TRBV7-9 with TRBJ2-5; D possibly corresponds to TRBD1 (6 bases). The germline gives CDR1 SEHNR, CDR2 FQNEAQ (reference sequence). Trimming took off 4 bases at V and 3 bases at J, with 15 bases between the two ends. The CDR3 contains 15 residues. In DNA, the CDR3 is TGTGCCAGCAGCTATATGTGGCAGGGGAAAGAGACCCAGTACTTC. Translation gives CASSYMWQGKETQYF.

The chain recombines TRBV9 with TRBJ2-3; 9 bases fit TRBD2. V shed 3 bases and J 7 bases; nucleotides not matched to a gene: 12. CDR1 and CDR2 from the germline V gene are SGDLS and YYNGEE. The CDR3 has 16 amino acids. The CDR3 nucleotides read TGTGCCAGCAGCGGAGAAGGCGGGGGGGACTACAATACGCAGTATTTT. Its translation is CASSGEGGGDYNTQYF.

This clonotype was observed a handful of times. This chain links TRBV4-1 with TRBJ2-1; D might be TRBD2 (6 bases). Trimming removed 4 bases at V and 7 bases at J, with 14 bases between. The CDR3 covers 14 residues. Germline CDR1 MGHRA, CDR2 YSYEKL. In nucleotides, the CDR3 is TGCGCCAGCAGCCCCGGCCCGGCGGGGAATGAGCAGTTCTTC. Amino acid sequence: CASSPGPAGNEQFF.

Here the CDR3 DNA reads TGTGCCAGCAGCTTGGAGTGGACAAATTACAATGAGCAGTTCTTC. Translating it yields CASSLEWTNYNEQFF. The chain has TRBV5-6 and TRBJ2-1; possibly TRBD1 for D (5 bases). The CDR3 length is 15 residues. CDR1 SGHDT and CDR2 YYEEEE come from the germline V gene. Trimming shortened V by 0 bases and J by 4 bases, and 11 bases separated the two germline ends.